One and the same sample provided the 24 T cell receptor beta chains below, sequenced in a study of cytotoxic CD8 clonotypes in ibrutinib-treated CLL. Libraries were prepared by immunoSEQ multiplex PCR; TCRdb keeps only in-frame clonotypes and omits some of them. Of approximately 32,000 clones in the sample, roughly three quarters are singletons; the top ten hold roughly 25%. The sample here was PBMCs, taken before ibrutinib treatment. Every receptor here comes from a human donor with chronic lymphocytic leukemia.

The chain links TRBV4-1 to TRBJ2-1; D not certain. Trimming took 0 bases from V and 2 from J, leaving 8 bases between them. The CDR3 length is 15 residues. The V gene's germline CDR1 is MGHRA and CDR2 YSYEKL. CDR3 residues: CASSQEGEAYNEQFF. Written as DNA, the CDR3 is TGCGCCAGCAGCCAAGAGGGTGAGGCCTACAATGAGCAGTTCTTC.

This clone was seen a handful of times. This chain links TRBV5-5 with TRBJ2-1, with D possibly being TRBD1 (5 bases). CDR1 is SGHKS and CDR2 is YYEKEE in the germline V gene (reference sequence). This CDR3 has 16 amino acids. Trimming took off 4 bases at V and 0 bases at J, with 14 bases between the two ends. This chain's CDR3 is CASSPRVSFSYNEQFF. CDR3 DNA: TGTGCCAGCAGCCCCAGGGTTTCCTTCTCCTACAATGAGCAGTTCTTC.

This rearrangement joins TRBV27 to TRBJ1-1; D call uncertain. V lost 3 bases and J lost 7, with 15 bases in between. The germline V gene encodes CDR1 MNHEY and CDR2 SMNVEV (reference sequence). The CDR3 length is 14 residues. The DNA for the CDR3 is TGTGCCAGCAGTTTTGACCCTCTAGGGATTGAAGCTTTCTTT. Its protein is CASSFDPLGIEAFF.

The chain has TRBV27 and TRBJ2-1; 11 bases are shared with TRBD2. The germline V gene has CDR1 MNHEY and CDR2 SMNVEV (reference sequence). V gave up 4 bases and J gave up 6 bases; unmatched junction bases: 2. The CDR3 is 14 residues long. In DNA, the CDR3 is TGTGCCAGCAGTTCGGGACTAGCGGCCAATGAGCAGTTCTTC. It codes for CASSSGLAANEQFF.

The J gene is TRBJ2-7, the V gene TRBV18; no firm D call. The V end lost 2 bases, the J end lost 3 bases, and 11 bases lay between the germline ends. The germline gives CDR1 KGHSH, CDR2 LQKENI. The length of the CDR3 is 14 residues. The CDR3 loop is CASSPFGGSYEQYF. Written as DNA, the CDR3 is TGTGCCAGCTCACCATTTGGTGGTAGCTACGAGCAGTACTTC.

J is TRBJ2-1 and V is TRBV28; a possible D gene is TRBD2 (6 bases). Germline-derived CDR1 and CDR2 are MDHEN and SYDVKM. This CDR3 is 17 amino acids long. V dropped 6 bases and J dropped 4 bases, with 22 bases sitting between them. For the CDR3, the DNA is TGTGCCAGCAGCACTCCACACAGCCCGGGGGTTTACAATGAGCAGTTCTTC. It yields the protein CASSTPHSPGVYNEQFF.

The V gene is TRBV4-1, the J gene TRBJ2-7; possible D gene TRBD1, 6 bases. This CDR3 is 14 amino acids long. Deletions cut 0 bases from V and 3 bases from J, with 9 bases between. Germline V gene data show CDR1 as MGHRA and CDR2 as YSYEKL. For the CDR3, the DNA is TGCGCCAGCAGCCAAGATCAGGGACACTACGAGCAGTACTTC. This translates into CASSQDQGHYEQYF.

The CDR3 sequence is CASSPGTSGTYEQYF. The CDR3 DNA follows: TGCGCCAGCAGCCCCGGGACTAGCGGGACCTACGAGCAGTACTTC. V and J are TRBV4-3 and TRBJ2-7; 13 nucleotides line up with TRBD2. The germline V gene encodes CDR1 LGHNA and CDR2 YSLEER. The CDR3 loop spans 15 amino acids. V shed 4 bases, J shed 2 bases, and the junction held 2 bases outside the gene matches.

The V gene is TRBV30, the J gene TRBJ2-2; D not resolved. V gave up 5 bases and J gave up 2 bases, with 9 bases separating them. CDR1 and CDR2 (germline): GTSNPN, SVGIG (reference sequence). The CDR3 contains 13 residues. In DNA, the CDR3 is TGTGCCTGGCGGAAAGTAAACACCGGGGAGCTGTTTTTT. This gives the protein CAWRKVNTGELFF.

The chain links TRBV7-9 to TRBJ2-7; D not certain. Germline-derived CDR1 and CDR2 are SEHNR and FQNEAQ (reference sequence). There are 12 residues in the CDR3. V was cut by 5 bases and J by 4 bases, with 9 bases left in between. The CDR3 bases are TGTGCCAGCAGCATCGACGCTTACGAGCAGTACTTC. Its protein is CASSIDAYEQYF. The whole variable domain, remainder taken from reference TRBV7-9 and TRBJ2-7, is DTGVSQNPRHKITKRGQNVTFRCDPISEHNRLYWYRQTLGQGPEFLTYFQNEAQLEKSRLLSDRFSAERPKGSFSTLEIQRTEQGDSAMYLCASSIDAYEQYFGPGTRLTVT.

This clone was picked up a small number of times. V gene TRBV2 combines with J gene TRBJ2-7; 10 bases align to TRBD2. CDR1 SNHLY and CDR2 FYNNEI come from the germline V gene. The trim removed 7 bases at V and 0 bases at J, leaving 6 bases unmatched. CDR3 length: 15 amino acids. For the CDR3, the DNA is TGTGCCAGCATAACTAGCGGGACGAGCTCCTACGAGCAGTACTTC. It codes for CASITSGTSSYEQYF.

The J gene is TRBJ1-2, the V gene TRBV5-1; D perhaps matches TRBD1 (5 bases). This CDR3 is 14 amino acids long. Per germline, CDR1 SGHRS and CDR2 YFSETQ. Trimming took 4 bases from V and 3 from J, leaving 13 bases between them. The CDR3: CASSLLGEDYGYTF. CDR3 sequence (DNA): TGCGCCAGCAGCCTCCTGGGGGAGGACTATGGCTACACCTTC. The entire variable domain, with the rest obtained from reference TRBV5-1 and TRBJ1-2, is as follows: KAGVTQTPRYLIKTRGQQVTLSCSPISGHRSVSWYQQTPGQGLQFLFEYFSETQRNKGNFPGRFSGRQFSNSRSEMNVSTLELGDSALYLCASSLLGEDYGYTFGSGTRLTVV.

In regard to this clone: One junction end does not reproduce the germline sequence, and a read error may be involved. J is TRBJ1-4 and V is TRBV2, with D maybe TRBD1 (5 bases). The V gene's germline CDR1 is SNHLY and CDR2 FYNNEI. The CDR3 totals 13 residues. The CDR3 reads CASSEARGAGLFF. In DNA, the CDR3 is TGTGCCAGCAGCGAAGCGAGGGGCGCGGGGCTGTTTTTT.

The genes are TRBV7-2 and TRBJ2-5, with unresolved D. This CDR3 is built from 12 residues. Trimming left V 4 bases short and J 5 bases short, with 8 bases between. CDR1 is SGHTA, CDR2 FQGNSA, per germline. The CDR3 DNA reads TGTGCCAGCAGCTCCGAGTGGGAGACCCAGTACTTC. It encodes CASSSEWETQYF.

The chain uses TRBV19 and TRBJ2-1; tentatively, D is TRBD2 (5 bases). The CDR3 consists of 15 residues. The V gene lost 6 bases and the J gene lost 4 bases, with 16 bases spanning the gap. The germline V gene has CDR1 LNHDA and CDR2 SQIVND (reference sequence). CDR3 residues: CASRAVGSQYNEQFF. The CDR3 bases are TGTGCCAGTAGAGCGGTGGGAAGTCAGTACAATGAGCAGTTCTTC.

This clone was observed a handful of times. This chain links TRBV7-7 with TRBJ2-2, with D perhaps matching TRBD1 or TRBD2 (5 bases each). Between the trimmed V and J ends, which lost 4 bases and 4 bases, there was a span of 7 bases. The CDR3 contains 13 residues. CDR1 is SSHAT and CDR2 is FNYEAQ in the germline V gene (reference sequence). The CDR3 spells CASSSGPTGELFF. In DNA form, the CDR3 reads TGTGCCAGCAGCTCGGGACCCACCGGGGAGCTGTTTTTT.

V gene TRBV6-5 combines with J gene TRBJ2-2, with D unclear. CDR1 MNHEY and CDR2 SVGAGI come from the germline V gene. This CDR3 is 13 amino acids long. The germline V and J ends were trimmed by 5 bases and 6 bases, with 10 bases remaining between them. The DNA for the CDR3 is TGTGCCAGCAGTCTCCGCCTTGCCGGGGAGCTGTTTTTT. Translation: CASSLRLAGELFF.

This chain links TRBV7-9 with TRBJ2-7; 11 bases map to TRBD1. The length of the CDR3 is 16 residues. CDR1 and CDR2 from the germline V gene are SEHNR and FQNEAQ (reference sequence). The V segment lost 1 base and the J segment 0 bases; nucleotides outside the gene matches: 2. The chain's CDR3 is CASSLGTGGSSYEQYF. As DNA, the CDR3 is TGTGCCAGCAGCTTAGGGACAGGGGGCAGCTCCTACGAGCAGTACTTC.

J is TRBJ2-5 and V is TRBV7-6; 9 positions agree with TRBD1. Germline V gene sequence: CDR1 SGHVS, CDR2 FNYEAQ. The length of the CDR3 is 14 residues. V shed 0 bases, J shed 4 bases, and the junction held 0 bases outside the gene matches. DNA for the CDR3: TGTGCCAGCAGCTTAGCGGACAGGGGAGAGACCCAGTACTTC. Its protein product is CASSLADRGETQYF.

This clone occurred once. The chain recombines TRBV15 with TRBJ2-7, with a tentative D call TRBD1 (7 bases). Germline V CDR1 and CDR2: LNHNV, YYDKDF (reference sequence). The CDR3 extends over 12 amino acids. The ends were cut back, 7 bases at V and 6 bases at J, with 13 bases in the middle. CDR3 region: CATTRQGGEQYF. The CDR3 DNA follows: TGTGCCACCACTAGGCAGGGGGGCGAGCAGTACTTC.

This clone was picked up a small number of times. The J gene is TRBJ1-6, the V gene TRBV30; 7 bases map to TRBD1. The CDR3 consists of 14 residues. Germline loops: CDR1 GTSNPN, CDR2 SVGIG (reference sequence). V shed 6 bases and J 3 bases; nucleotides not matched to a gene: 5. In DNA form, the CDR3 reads TGTGCCTGCGCAGGGGGGGACTATAATTCACCCCTCCACTTT. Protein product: CACAGGDYNSPLHF. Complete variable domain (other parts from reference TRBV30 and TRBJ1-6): SQTIHQWPATLVQPVGSPLSLECTVEGTSNPNLYWYRQAAGRGLQLLFYSVGIGQISSEVPQNLSASRPQDRQFILSSKKLLLSDSGFYLCACAGGDYNSPLHFGNGTRLTVT.

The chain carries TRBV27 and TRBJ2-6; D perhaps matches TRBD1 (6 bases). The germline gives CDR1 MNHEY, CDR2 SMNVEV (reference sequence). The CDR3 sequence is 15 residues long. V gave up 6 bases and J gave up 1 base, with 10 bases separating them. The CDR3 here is CASRNTGSGANVLTF. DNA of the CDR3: TGTGCCAGCAGGAACACAGGGTCTGGGGCCAACGTCCTGACTTTC. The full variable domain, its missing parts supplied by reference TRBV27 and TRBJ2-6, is EAQVTQNPRYLITVTGKKLTVTCSQNMNHEYMSWYRQDPGLGLRQIYYSMNVEVTDKGDVPEGYKVSRKEKRNFPLILESPSPNQTSLYFCASRNTGSGANVLTFGAGSRLTVL.

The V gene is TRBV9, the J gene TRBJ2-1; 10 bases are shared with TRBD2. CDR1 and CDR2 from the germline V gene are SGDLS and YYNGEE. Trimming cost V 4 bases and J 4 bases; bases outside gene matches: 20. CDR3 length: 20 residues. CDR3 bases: TGTGCCAGCAGCATCAGAAAGGGAACTAGCGGGACAGGCGTGTACAATGAGCAGTTCTTC. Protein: CASSIRKGTSGTGVYNEQFF.

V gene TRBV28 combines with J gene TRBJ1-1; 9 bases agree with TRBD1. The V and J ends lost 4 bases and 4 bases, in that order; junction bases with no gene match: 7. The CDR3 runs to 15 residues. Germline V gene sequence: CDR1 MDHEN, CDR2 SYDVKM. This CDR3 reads CASSSTGTGSTEAFF. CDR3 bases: TGTGCCAGCAGTTCTACCGGGACAGGGTCCACTGAAGCTTTCTTT.